This paragraph reports one T cell receptor (beta chain). This entry is derived from a study of CD8 T cells in Susac syndrome. V lost 2 bases and J 5 bases, leaving 8 bases between the germline ends. The germline CDR1 and CDR2 sequences are SQVTM and ANQGSEA. The CDR3 has 12 residues. TCR beta was sequenced from blood CD8+ and CD4+ T cells. Reverse transcription used about 0.45 to 1 ug RNA and random hexamers. TCRdb processed the immunoSEQ multiplex PCR reads anew with MiXCR; each CDR3 protein has one entry. Of 95,000 to 150,000 distinct CDR3 sequences listed, around 94% are singletons. This chain joins TRBV29-1 and TRBJ2-3; D is possibly TRBD2 (6 bases). This sequence was found in a human donor with Susac syndrome. Sequenced input: CD8+ T cells from PBMCs. CDR3 sequence (DNA): TGCAGCGTTGAACTGCGGGGAGATACGCAGTATTTT. It specifies CSVELRGDTQYF.